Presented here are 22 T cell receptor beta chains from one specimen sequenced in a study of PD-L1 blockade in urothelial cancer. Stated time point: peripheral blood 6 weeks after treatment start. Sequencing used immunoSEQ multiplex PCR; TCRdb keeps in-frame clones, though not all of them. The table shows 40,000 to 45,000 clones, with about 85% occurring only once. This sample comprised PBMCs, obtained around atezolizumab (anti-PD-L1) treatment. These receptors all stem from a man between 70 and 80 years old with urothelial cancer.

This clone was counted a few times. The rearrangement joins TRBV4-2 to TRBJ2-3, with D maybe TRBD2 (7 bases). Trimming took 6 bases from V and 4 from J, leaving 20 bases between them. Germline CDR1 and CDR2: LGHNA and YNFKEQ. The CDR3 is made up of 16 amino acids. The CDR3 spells CASRGVGGRGADTQYF. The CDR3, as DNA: TGTGCCAGCAGGGGGGTGGGGGGGCGAGGGGCAGATACGCAGTATTTT.

The CDR3 loop is CASSVQATDTQYF. CDR3 nucleotides: TGTGCCAGCAGTGTACAGGCCACAGATACGCAGTATTTT. This chain links TRBV25-1 with TRBJ2-3; D perhaps matches TRBD1 (5 bases). The CDR3 runs to 13 residues. Germline assignment: CDR1 MGHDK and CDR2 SYGVNS. The V gene lost 4 bases and the J gene lost 2 bases, with 7 bases spanning the gap.

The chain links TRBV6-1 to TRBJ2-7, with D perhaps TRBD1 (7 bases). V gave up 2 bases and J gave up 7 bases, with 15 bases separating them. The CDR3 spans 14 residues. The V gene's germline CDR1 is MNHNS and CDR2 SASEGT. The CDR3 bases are TGTGCCAGCAGTGAATCGGCAGGGGGGTGGGAGCAGTACTTC. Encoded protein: CASSESAGGWEQYF.

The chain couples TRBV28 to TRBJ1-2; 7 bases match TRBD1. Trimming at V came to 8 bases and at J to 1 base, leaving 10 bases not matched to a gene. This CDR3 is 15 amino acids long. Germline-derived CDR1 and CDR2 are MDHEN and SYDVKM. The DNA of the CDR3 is TGTGCCAGCGAAGGGGGCTTCACCTTTAACTATGGCTACACCTTC. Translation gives CASEGGFTFNYGYTF.

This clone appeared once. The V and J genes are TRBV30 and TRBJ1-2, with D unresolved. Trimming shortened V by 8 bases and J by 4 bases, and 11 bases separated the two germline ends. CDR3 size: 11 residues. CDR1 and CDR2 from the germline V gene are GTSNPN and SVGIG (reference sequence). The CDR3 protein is CATGRGYGYTF. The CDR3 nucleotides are TGTGCCACCGGTCGTGGCTATGGCTACACCTTC.

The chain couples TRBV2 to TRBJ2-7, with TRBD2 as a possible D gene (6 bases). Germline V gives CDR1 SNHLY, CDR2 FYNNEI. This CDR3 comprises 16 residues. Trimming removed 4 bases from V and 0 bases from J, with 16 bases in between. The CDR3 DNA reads TGTGCCAGCAGTGTCTTGAGCGGGCCCAGCTCCTACGAGCAGTACTTC. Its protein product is CASSVLSGPSSYEQYF.

The chain's CDR3 is CASSPRQGISYNEQFF. CDR3 DNA sequence: TGTGCCAGCAGCCCCCGACAGGGGATCTCCTACAATGAGCAGTTCTTC. The chain carries TRBV7-9 and TRBJ2-1; 8 nucleotides align to TRBD1. The ends lost 5 bases at V and 0 bases at J; junction bases unmatched: 6. Germline V gives CDR1 SEHNR, CDR2 FQNEAQ (reference sequence). The CDR3 sequence is 16 residues long.

The CDR3 loop is CAITIQENTEAFF. The CDR3, as DNA: TGTGCCATCACCATACAGGAGAACACTGAAGCTTTCTTT. The chain recombines TRBV10-3 with TRBJ1-1; perhaps TRBD1 as D (5 bases). CDR1 ENHRY and CDR2 SYGVKD come from the germline V gene. Trimming cost V 7 bases and J 1 base, with 10 bases left between them. This CDR3 spans 13 amino acids.

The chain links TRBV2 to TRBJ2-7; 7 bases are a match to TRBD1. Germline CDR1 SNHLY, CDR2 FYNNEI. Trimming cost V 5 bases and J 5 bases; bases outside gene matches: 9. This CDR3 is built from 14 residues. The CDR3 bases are TGTGCCAGCAGTAGACAGGGAGTATTCGACGAGCAGTACTTC. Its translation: CASSRQGVFDEQYF.

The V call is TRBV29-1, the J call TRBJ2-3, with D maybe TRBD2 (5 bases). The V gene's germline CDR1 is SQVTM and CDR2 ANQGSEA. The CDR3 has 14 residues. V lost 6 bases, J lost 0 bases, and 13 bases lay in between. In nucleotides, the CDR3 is TGCAGCGTACTCGAGGGCCCGAGCACAGATACGCAGTATTTT. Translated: CSVLEGPSTDTQYF.

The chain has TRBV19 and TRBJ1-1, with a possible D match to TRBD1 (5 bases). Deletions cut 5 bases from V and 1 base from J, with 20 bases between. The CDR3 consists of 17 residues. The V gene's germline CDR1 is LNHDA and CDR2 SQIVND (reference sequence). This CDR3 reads CASSFLIFGGENTEAFF. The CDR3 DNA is TGTGCCAGTAGTTTCCTCATCTTTGGAGGGGAGAACACTGAAGCTTTCTTT.

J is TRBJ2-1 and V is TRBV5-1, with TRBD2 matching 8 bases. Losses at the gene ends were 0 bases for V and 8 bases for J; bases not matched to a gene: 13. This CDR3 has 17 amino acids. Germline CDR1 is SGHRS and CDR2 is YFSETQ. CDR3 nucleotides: TGCGCCAGCAGCTTGGACCTAGCGGGTAGCTCTATGTATGAGCAGTTCTTC. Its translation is CASSLDLAGSSMYEQFF.

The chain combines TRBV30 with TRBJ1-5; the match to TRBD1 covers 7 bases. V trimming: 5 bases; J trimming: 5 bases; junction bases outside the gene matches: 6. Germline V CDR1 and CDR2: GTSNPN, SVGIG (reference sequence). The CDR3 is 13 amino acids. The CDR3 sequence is CAWDQGGDQPQHF. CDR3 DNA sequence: TGTGCCTGGGACCAGGGGGGAGATCAGCCCCAGCATTTT.

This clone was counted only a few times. The CDR3 reads CASSFDNSIQETQYF. As DNA, the CDR3 is TGTGCCAGCAGCTTTGATAACAGCATCCAAGAGACCCAGTACTTC. The V gene is TRBV7-9, the J gene TRBJ2-5; D ambiguous. The germline V gene has CDR1 SEHNR and CDR2 FQNEAQ (reference sequence). V lost 3 bases and J lost 1, with 12 bases in between. The CDR3 is made up of 15 amino acids. Looking up the rest from reference TRBV7-9 and TRBJ2-5 gives the full variable domain: DTGVSQNPRHKITKRGQNVTFRCDPISEHNRLYWYRQTLGQGPEFLTYFQNEAQLEKSRLLSDRFSAERPKGSFSTLEIQRTEQGDSAMYLCASSFDNSIQETQYFGPGTRLLVL.

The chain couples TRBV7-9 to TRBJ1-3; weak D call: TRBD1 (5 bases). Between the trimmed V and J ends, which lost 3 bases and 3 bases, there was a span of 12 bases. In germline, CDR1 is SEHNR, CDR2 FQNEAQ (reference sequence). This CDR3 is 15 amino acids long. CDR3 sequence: CASSFSRRGGNTIYF. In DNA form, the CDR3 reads TGTGCCAGCAGCTTCTCAAGGAGGGGTGGAAACACCATATATTTT.

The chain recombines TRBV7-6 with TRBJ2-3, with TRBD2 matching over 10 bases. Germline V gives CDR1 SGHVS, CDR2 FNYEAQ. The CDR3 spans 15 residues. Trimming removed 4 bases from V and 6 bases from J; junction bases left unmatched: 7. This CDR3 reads CASSSKGTSDDTQYF. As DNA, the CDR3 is TGTGCCAGCAGCTCTAAGGGGACTAGCGACGATACGCAGTATTTT.

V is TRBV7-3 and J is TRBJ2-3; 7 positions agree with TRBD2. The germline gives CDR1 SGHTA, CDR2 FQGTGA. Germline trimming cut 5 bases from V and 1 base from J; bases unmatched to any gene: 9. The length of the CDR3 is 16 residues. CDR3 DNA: TGTGCCAGCAGCCCCACGGGGGGTTCCCGCACAGATACGCAGTATTTT. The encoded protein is CASSPTGGSRTDTQYF.

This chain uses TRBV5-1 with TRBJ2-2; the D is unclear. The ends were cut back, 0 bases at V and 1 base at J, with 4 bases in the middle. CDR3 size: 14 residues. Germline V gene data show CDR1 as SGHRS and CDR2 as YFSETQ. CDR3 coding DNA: TGCGCCAGCAGCTTGGGACAGAACACCGGGGAGCTGTTTTTT. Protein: CASSLGQNTGELFF.

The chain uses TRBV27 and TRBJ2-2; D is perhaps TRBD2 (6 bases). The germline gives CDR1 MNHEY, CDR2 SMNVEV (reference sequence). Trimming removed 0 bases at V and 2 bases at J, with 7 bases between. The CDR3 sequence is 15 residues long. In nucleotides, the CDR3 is TGTGCCAGCAGTTTATCCGGGGGAAACACCGGGGAGCTGTTTTTT. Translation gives CASSLSGGNTGELFF.

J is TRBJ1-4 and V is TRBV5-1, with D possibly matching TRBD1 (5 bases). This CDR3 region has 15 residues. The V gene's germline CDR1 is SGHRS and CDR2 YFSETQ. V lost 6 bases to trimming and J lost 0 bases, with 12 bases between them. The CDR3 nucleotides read TGCGCCAGCACCTTCGGGGGGGCAACTAATGAAAAACTGTTTTTT. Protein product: CASTFGGATNEKLFF.

CDR3 DNA sequence: TGTGCCAGTAGCACTAGCGCGAGGACAGATACGCAGTATTTT. It encodes CASSTSARTDTQYF. The chain employs TRBV19 and TRBJ2-3; TRBD2 agrees at 7 bases. V lost 6 bases to trimming and J lost 3 bases; unmatched junction nucleotides: 6. CDR3 length: 14 residues. Germline loops: CDR1 LNHDA, CDR2 SQIVND (reference sequence).

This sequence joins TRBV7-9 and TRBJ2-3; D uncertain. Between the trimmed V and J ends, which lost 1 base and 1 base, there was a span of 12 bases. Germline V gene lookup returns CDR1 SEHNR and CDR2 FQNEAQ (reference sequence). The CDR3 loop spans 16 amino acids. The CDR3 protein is CASSLVYRSGTDTQYF. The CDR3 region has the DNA TGTGCCAGCAGCTTAGTCTACCGGTCGGGCACAGATACGCAGTATTTT.